Presented here are 11 T cell receptor beta chains from one specimen sequenced in a study of OX40 agonist ivuxolimab in advanced cancers. Produced via immunoSEQ multiplex PCR; TCRdb's table is partial and in-frame only. The sample yields approximately 52,000 clones, approximately 83% seen once. The sequencing here drew on CD4+ or CD8+ T cells sorted from blood, taken in a trial of the OX40 agonist ivuxolimab. Source of these receptors: an adult with an advanced solid tumor such as melanoma, head and neck, liver or kidney cancer.

The chain recombines TRBV9 with TRBJ1-1; D not resolved. This CDR3 has 13 residues. In germline, CDR1 is SGDLS, CDR2 YYNGEE. V lost 0 bases and J lost 3, with 6 bases in between. The DNA of the CDR3 is TGTGCCAGCAGCGTAGCCATGGACACTGAAGCTTTCTTT. This translates into CASSVAMDTEAFF.

This clone has just a few counts. This sequence joins TRBV4-3 and TRBJ1-5, with D unclear. Trimming removed 0 bases from V and 7 bases from J, with 16 bases in between. The CDR3 runs to 16 residues. Germline loops: CDR1 LGHNA, CDR2 YSLEER. The CDR3 DNA reads as TGCGCCAGCAGCCAAGAATACCGAGGATTCCGACAGCCCCAGCATTTT. This codes for CASSQEYRGFRQPQHF.

The chain employs TRBV19 and TRBJ2-3; D is possibly TRBD1 (5 bases). This CDR3 spans 14 amino acids. Looked up from germline, CDR1 is LNHDA and CDR2 is SQIVND (reference sequence). The ends were cut back, 6 bases at V and 2 bases at J, with 12 bases in the middle. CDR3 protein: CASRMTAYTDTQYF. The CDR3 DNA sequence: TGTGCCAGTAGGATGACAGCTTACACAGATACGCAGTATTTT.

The gene calls are TRBV21-1 and TRBJ1-5. TRBV21-1 is reported as a pseudogene. The CDR3 sequence is 18 residues long. In DNA, the CDR3 is TGTGCCAGCAGCAAAGAGTCCAGGGGGGGTAGATATAATCAGCCCCAGCATTTT. This translates into CASSKESRGGRYNQPQHF.

J is TRBJ2-5 and V is TRBV5-6; D is undetermined. The V and J ends lost 4 bases and 10 bases respectively, with 20 bases between them. Germline CDR1 reads SGHDT; CDR2 reads YYEEEE. CDR3 length: 14 residues. The chain's CDR3 is CASSPMGRVRFQYF. In nucleotides, the CDR3 is TGTGCCAGCAGCCCAATGGGTCGAGTAAGGTTCCAGTACTTC.

This rearrangement joins TRBV5-1 to TRBJ1-5; D is ambiguous. V dropped 0 bases and J dropped 6 bases, with 13 bases sitting between them. CDR1 is SGHRS and CDR2 is YFSETQ in the germline V gene. This CDR3 has 15 residues. CDR3 sequence (DNA): TGCGCCAGCAGCTTGGACAGCTCGCCGACTCAGCCCCAGCATTTT. Its translation is CASSLDSSPTQPQHF.

The V call is TRBV4-3, the J call TRBJ2-7; TRBD1 aligns across 10 bases. V lost 0 bases to trimming and J lost 4 bases; unmatched junction nucleotides: 6. The CDR3 is 16 amino acids. Germline V gene data show CDR1 as LGHNA and CDR2 as YSLEER. The DNA for the CDR3 is TGCGCCAGCAGCCAAGATCAGGGGGACAGGGGTTACGAGCAGTACTTC. This gives the protein CASSQDQGDRGYEQYF.

As for this clone: At one end the junction does not follow the germline gene, possibly because of a read error. The chain employs TRBV7-7 and TRBJ2-7; D is uncertain. This CDR3 is 14 amino acids long. Germline V CDR1 and CDR2: SSHAT, FNYEAQ (reference sequence). The CDR3 bases are TGTGCTAGCAGCCGTAGCAGGAACTCCTACGAGCAGTACTTC. Protein: CASSRSRNSYEQYF.

The chain uses TRBV11-2 and TRBJ1-2; 10 positions agree with TRBD1. The CDR3 has 15 amino acids. From germline, CDR1 is SGHAT and CDR2 FQNNGV. Unmatched junction bases numbered 15, after V lost 5 bases and J lost 12 bases. The DNA for the CDR3 is TGTGCCAGCAGCACCACCGGGACAGGGGTAAAGAGGGACACCTTC. This encodes CASSTTGTGVKRDTF.

The genes are TRBV7-2 and TRBJ1-5; 7 positions agree with TRBD1. The germline gives CDR1 SGHTA, CDR2 FQGNSA. This CDR3 comprises 15 residues. The V segment lost 3 bases and the J segment 2 bases; nucleotides outside the gene matches: 4. The CDR3 reads CASSLGGTGNQPQHF. CDR3 in DNA: TGTGCCAGCAGCTTGGGGGGGACAGGCAATCAGCCCCAGCATTTT. The full variable domain, rest sourced from reference TRBV7-2 and TRBJ1-5, is GAGVSQSPSNKVTEKGKDVELRCDPISGHTALYWYRQSLGQGLEFLIYFQGNSAPDKSGLPSDRFSAERTGGSVSTLTIQRTQQEDSAVYLCASSLGGTGNQPQHFGDGTRLSIL.

The gene calls are TRBV6-1 and TRBJ1-6; the D is unclear. Between the trimmed V and J ends, which lost 7 bases and 8 bases, there was a span of 15 bases. Germline CDR1 MNHNS, CDR2 SASEGT. The CDR3 covers 14 residues. CDR3 loop: CASTVPGQDSPLHF. CDR3 DNA: TGTGCCAGCACTGTCCCGGGCCAGGATTCACCCCTCCACTTT.